Listed here are 21 T cell receptor beta chains from one sample, sequenced in a study of identical twins. TCRdb processed the 5' RACE reads anew with MiXCR; each CDR3 protein has one entry. This table holds under 400,000 distinct CDR3 sequences, about 10% found once. Material: naive T cells sorted from blood. The receptors here all came from a woman in her forties or fifties in good health.

The chain combines TRBV12-3 or TRBV12-4 with TRBJ2-7; 14 bases are shared with TRBD2. The CDR3 totals 18 residues. Trimming removed 5 bases from V and 0 bases from J; junction bases left unmatched: 9. The CDR3 protein is CASSRVGTSGSSSYEQYF. DNA of the CDR3: TGTGCCAGCAGTCGGGTAGGGACTAGCGGGAGCAGCTCCTACGAGCAGTACTTC.

This clonotype was seen repeatedly, ten times or more. The V call is TRBV12-3 or TRBV12-4, the J call TRBJ2-3; 8 bases match TRBD1. J was trimmed by 0 bases and V by 2 bases; bases with no gene match: 7. This CDR3 region has 17 residues. CDR3 DNA: TGTGCCAGCAGTTTAAGGCGGACAGGGACTAGCACAGATACGCAGTATTTT. Encoded protein: CASSLRRTGTSTDTQYF.

The table lists this clonotype with a few counts. The DNA of the CDR3 is TGTGCCAGCAGTTTACAGGGTGGGGGAGACACTGAAGCTTTCTTT. It encodes CASSLQGGGDTEAFF. This chain links TRBV27 with TRBJ1-1; maybe TRBD1 (5 bases). The V gene's germline CDR1 is MNHEY and CDR2 SMNVEV (reference sequence). V was cut by 2 bases and J by 3 bases, with 13 bases left in between. This CDR3 region has 15 residues.

There are many counts of this clonotype. This rearrangement joins TRBV7-9 to TRBJ1-3; D is unresolved. The V end was cut by 9 bases, the J end by 0 bases, with 12 bases between. The CDR3 is 14 residues long. Germline V gives CDR1 SEHNR, CDR2 FQNEAQ (reference sequence). CDR3 protein: CASCTAPSGNTIYF. In nucleotides, the CDR3 is TGTGCCAGTTGTACAGCTCCCTCTGGAAACACCATATATTTT.

The CDR3 reads CASSLGHLQPHYGYTF. In nucleotides, the CDR3 is TGCGCCAGCAGCTTGGGACACCTTCAGCCTCACTATGGCTACACCTTC. V usage is TRBV5-1 and J usage is TRBJ1-2; no clear D. Germline CDR1 reads SGHRS; CDR2 reads YFSETQ. The CDR3 contains 16 residues. The V end was cut by 0 bases, the J end by 3 bases, with 15 bases between.

This clonotype was counted at least ten times. V and J are TRBV12-3 or TRBV12-4 and TRBJ1-1, with D tentatively TRBD1 (5 bases). The germline V and J ends were trimmed by 6 bases and 10 bases, with 15 bases remaining between them. CDR3 length: 12 amino acids. For the CDR3, the DNA is TGTGCCAGCAGCCCTGGGGGGTCGGCAGCTTTCTTT. Translating it yields CASSPGGSAAFF.

This clonotype was counted between two and nine times. J is TRBJ2-7 and V is TRBV9, with 9 bases aligning to TRBD2. The CDR3 is made up of 12 amino acids. Germline V gene data show CDR1 as SGDLS and CDR2 as YYNGEE. V shed 3 bases and J 13 bases; nucleotides not matched to a gene: 8. The CDR3 region is CASSGGTSGPYF. CDR3 in DNA: TGTGCCAGCAGCGGTGGAACTAGCGGGCCTTACTTC.

The genes are TRBV5-1 and TRBJ2-1, with 7 bases identical to TRBD2. The length of the CDR3 is 13 residues. The J segment lost 9 bases and the V segment lost 6 bases, leaving 9 bases of the junction unmatched. The V gene's germline CDR1 is SGHRS and CDR2 YFSETQ. The CDR3 reads CASTRTRPSEQFF. The CDR3 DNA reads as TGCGCCAGCACTAGGACTAGACCGAGTGAGCAGTTCTTC.

The chain employs TRBV12-3 or TRBV12-4 and TRBJ1-6, with D maybe TRBD1 (5 bases). Trimming left V 5 bases short and J 14 bases short, with 16 bases between. The CDR3 totals 13 residues. CDR3 bases: TGTGCCAGCAGTCCGGACACGCAGTCGACCCTCCACTTT. This gives the protein CASSPDTQSTLHF.

This clonotype was recorded a few times. The chain carries TRBV6-1 and TRBJ1-5; tentatively, D is TRBD1 (5 bases). This CDR3 has 15 residues. V lost 6 bases and J 2 bases, leaving 14 bases between the germline ends. The germline V gene encodes CDR1 MNHNS and CDR2 SASEGT. In DNA form, the CDR3 reads TGTGCCAGCAGGCTTCGCAGGGAAGGCAATCAGCCCCAGCATTTT. Amino acid sequence: CASRLRREGNQPQHF.

This clonotype was seen many times. This chain joins TRBV25-1 and TRBJ2-5; a possible D gene is TRBD2 (6 bases). V was shortened by 2 bases and J by 7 bases, with 11 bases between the two germline ends. CDR3 size: 13 residues. CDR1 MGHDK and CDR2 SYGVNS come from the germline V gene. CDR3 nucleotide sequence: TGTGCCAGCAGTGAAAACTGGGGAGGGACCCAGTACTTC. It specifies CASSENWGGTQYF.

This clonotype appeared a few times. In DNA form, the CDR3 reads TGCGCCAGCAGCTTGGGGATATTGGGCGGGTTGAACACTGAAGCTTTCTTT. The encoded protein is CASSLGILGGLNTEAFF. The V call is TRBV5-1, the J call TRBJ1-1; D gene ambiguous. Trimming took off 0 bases at V and 0 bases at J, with 15 bases between the two ends. Germline V gene sequence: CDR1 SGHRS, CDR2 YFSETQ. This CDR3 region has 17 residues.

The rearrangement links TRBV29-1 to TRBJ2-1, with D unclear. Between the trimmed V and J ends, which lost 4 bases and 6 bases, there was a span of 7 bases. This CDR3 contains 11 residues. CDR1 SQVTM and CDR2 ANQGSEA come from the germline V gene. CDR3 region: CSVGVTNEQFF. DNA for the CDR3: TGCAGCGTTGGAGTTACCAATGAGCAGTTCTTC.

This chain connects TRBV14 to TRBJ2-2; D is undetermined. Trimming pared 3 bases from V and 7 bases from J, leaving 15 bases between. The germline V gene has CDR1 SGHDN and CDR2 FVKESK. There are 15 residues in the CDR3. DNA for the CDR3: TGTGCCAGCAGCCAGGCGGACCCCTGGGGCGGGGAGCTGTTTTTT. Encoded protein: CASSQADPWGGELFF. Variable domain in full (rest from reference TRBV14 and TRBJ2-2): EAGVTQFPSHSVIEKGQTVTLRCDPISGHDNLYWYRRVMGKEIKFLLHFVKESKQDESGMPNNRFLAERTGGTYSTLKVQPAELEDSGVYFCASSQADPWGGELFFGEGSRLTVL.

This clonotype appeared a few times. The chain recombines TRBV6-1 with TRBJ1-1, with a weak D call TRBD1 (6 bases). Trimming pared 8 bases from V and 2 bases from J, leaving 9 bases between. The germline V gene has CDR1 MNHNS and CDR2 SASEGT. The CDR3 length is 12 residues. The CDR3 DNA is TGTGCCAGCGGACAGTCTAACACTGAAGCTTTCTTT. Its protein is CASGQSNTEAFF.

This sequence joins TRBV29-1 and TRBJ2-3; no firm D call. The V gene's germline CDR1 is SQVTM and CDR2 ANQGSEA. The CDR3 covers 12 residues. The germline V and J ends were trimmed by 1 base and 6 bases, with 8 bases remaining between them. In DNA, the CDR3 is TGCAGCGTTGAAGTGGCCTCTGATACGCAGTATTTT. It codes for CSVEVASDTQYF.

This clonotype appeared a few times. This chain joins TRBV12-3 or TRBV12-4 and TRBJ2-7, with 7 bases that match TRBD1. V dropped 10 bases and J dropped 6; count of bases not matched to a gene: 12. The CDR3 spans 13 residues. CDR3 in DNA: TGTGCCACGTCTAATACAGGGGTTGGCGAGCAGTACTTC. Protein sequence: CATSNTGVGEQYF.

This clonotype was counted a few times. This chain uses TRBV6-5 with TRBJ2-1, with 7 bases matching TRBD2. V lost 7 bases and J lost 3; bases outside the gene matches: 6. Germline V gene sequence: CDR1 MNHEY, CDR2 SVGAGI. The CDR3 spans 14 residues. The CDR3: CASKTAGLYNEQFF. The DNA of the CDR3 is TGTGCCAGCAAAACAGCGGGGCTCTACAATGAGCAGTTCTTC.

This chain uses TRBV7-9 with TRBJ2-7, with a weak D call TRBD2 (6 bases). This CDR3 is 15 amino acids long. Germline loops: CDR1 SEHNR, CDR2 FQNEAQ (reference sequence). V shed 5 bases and J shed 1 base, with 15 bases lying between them. The CDR3 spells CASSPPGLRSYEQYF. The CDR3, as DNA: TGTGCCAGCAGCCCCCCGGGACTGCGATCCTACGAGCAGTACTTC.

There are a few counts of this clonotype. V and J are TRBV2 and TRBJ1-5; maybe TRBD1 (5 bases). Germline loops: CDR1 SNHLY, CDR2 FYNNEI. V was cut by 6 bases and J by 0 bases, with 12 bases left in between. This CDR3 spans 15 amino acids. CDR3 DNA sequence: TGTGCCAGCAGAGAGACAGCTTTTAGCAATCAGCCCCAGCATTTT. As protein: CASRETAFSNQPQHF.

This clonotype has a handful of counts. V is TRBV12-3 or TRBV12-4 and J is TRBJ2-7; the match to TRBD2 covers 13 bases. J gave up 2 bases and V 4 bases, and 8 bases lay outside the gene matches. This CDR3 has 17 residues. This CDR3 reads CASSSLITSGRAYEQYF. CDR3 sequence (DNA): TGTGCCAGCAGTTCCCTTATTACTAGCGGGAGGGCCTACGAGCAGTACTTC.